The T cell receptor (beta chain) under discussion was sequenced for a study of T-cell memory formation after mild COVID-19. For this clonotype: Antigen specificity is unknown.

Study results and caveats: Memory from before infection featured some responding clones, which suggests cross-reactive memory joined.

The CDR3 contains 16 residues. The V and J ends lost 0 bases and 7 bases, in that order; junction bases with no gene match: 6. CDR1 is LGHNA, CDR2 YNFKEQ, per germline. Amplification by 5'RACE using constant-segment primers produced TCR alpha and TCR beta cDNA libraries that carried sample barcodes and UMIs. TCRdb reanalysed the 5' RACE reads using MiXCR and keeps one entry per CDR3 protein. Here the sample spans about 560,000 distinct CDR3 sequences, roughly 18% being singletons. The receptor comes from an adult woman who had mild COVID-19 (a few samples of this study predate the infection). Cell type and time point are not known. J is TRBJ2-1 and V is TRBV4-2, with 10 bases lining up with TRBD2. Sequencing input: PBMCs or a T cell subset sorted from them (not recorded which). The CDR3 is CASSQDLTSGFNEQFF. The CDR3 DNA reads as TGTGCCAGCAGCCAAGATCTGACTAGCGGGTTTAATGAGCAGTTCTTC.